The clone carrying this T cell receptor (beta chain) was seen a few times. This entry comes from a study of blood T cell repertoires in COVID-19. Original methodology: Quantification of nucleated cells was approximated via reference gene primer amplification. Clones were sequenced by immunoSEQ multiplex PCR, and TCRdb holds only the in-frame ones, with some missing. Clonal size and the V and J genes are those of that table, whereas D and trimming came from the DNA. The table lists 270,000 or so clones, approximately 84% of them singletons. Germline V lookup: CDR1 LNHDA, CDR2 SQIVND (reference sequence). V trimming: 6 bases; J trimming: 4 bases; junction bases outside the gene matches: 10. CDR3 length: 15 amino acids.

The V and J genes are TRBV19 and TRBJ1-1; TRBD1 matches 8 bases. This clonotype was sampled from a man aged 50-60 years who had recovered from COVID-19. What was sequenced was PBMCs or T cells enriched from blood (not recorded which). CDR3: CASRTVETGATEAFF. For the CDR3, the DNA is TGTGCCAGTAGGACCGTTGAGACAGGGGCCACTGAAGCTTTCTTT.